This passage covers 23 T cell receptor beta chains from one sample sequenced in a study of shared clonotypes between healthy human individuals. CD45RO-negative CD8 cells positively selected for CCR7 made up the naive population, which excluded terminally differentiated effector memory CD45RA+ cells. Assay: immunoSEQ multiplex PCR; the TCRdb copy retains only in-frame clones and omits some. The profile covers fewer than 850,000 clones, with around 96% appearing a single time and about 0.25% taken by the ten largest. The specimen was naive CD8+ T cells sorted from blood. The origin of the receptors is a man aged 25-40 years in good health.

The chain joins TRBV4-1 to TRBJ2-1; TRBD1 agrees at 9 bases. The CDR3 is made up of 20 amino acids. V gave up 1 base and J gave up 6 bases; unmatched junction bases: 19. The germline V gene encodes CDR1 MGHRA and CDR2 YSYEKL. The CDR3 DNA reads TGCGCCAGCAGCCAAGCCGACGTATTGTTTGGACAGGGGCTTATCAATGAGCAGTTCTTC. Its translation is CASSQADVLFGQGLINEQFF.

J is TRBJ2-3 and V is TRBV5-1; 9 bases match TRBD2. The CDR3 length is 18 residues. Germline CDR1 is SGHRS and CDR2 is YFSETQ. Losses at the gene ends were 0 bases for V and 8 bases for J; bases not matched to a gene: 16. The chain's CDR3 is CASSLEPGLALALATQYF. CDR3 bases: TGCGCCAGCAGCTTGGAGCCGGGACTAGCCCTAGCATTAGCTACGCAGTATTTT.

V is TRBV10-3 and J is TRBJ1-3; D is perhaps TRBD1 (5 bases). CDR3 length equals 13 residues. With 7 bases removed from V and 4 bases from J, the gap between germline ends came to 11 bases. The germline gives CDR1 ENHRY, CDR2 SYGVKD. Here the CDR3 DNA reads TGTGCCATCACGGCAGGGTCGGGAAACACCATATATTTT. It codes for CAITAGSGNTIYF.

This chain links TRBV5-1 with TRBJ2-1; no clear D gene. This CDR3 region has 12 residues. V lost 0 bases and J lost 12, with 10 bases in between. Germline V gives CDR1 SGHRS, CDR2 YFSETQ. The CDR3 nucleotides are TGCGCCAGCAGCTTGGAGTCGCATGGGCAGTTCTTC. This sequence encodes CASSLESHGQFF.

The CDR3 DNA sequence: TGTGCCAGCAGCTTAGCGGTTTCCGGGACCGATACGCAGTATTTT. Protein: CASSLAVSGTDTQYF. The chain couples TRBV7-9 to TRBJ2-3, with D possibly called TRBD1 or TRBD2 (5 bases each). V lost 0 bases to trimming and J lost 6 bases, with 13 bases between them. Germline V gives CDR1 SEHNR, CDR2 FQNEAQ (reference sequence). The CDR3 is 15 amino acids.

CDR3 region: CASSGWDRASYEQYF. CDR3 nucleotides: TGCGCCAGCAGCGGGTGGGACAGGGCCTCGTACGAGCAGTACTTC. The chain uses TRBV5-1 and TRBJ2-7, with 9 bases fitting TRBD1. The CDR3 has 15 residues. The junction had 9 bases not matched to a gene; V was cut back by 4 bases and J by 4 bases. Looked up from germline, CDR1 is SGHRS and CDR2 is YFSETQ.

This chain uses TRBV15 with TRBJ2-1, with unresolved D. The CDR3 sequence is 13 residues long. Trimming took 8 bases from V and 6 from J, leaving 14 bases between them. The germline V gene has CDR1 LNHNV and CDR2 YYDKDF (reference sequence). CDR3 sequence: CATCRELGNEQFF. In DNA form, the CDR3 reads TGTGCCACCTGCCGAGAGCTTGGCAATGAGCAGTTCTTC.

The chain has TRBV6-6 and TRBJ2-7; no firm D call. Germline V lookup: CDR1 MNHNY, CDR2 SVGAGI (reference sequence). Between the trimmed V and J ends, which lost 6 bases and 3 bases, there was a span of 9 bases. The CDR3 length is 12 residues. This CDR3 is CASSQRFYEQYF. In nucleotides, the CDR3 is TGTGCCAGCAGCCAGAGATTCTACGAGCAGTACTTC.

This clone was observed a single time. The chain uses TRBV5-6 and TRBJ1-2; D call uncertain. V lost 0 bases to trimming and J lost 5 bases, with 8 bases between them. The CDR3 is 13 amino acids. CDR1 SGHDT and CDR2 YYEEEE come from the germline V gene. The CDR3 DNA follows: TGTGCCAGCAGCTTGGACAGCCAATATGGCTACACCTTC. Translating gives CASSLDSQYGYTF.

This chain links TRBV7-9 with TRBJ2-1; 8 bases agree with TRBD2. With 5 bases clipped from V and 1 base from J, the junction kept 7 bases outside the gene matches. Germline values: CDR1 SEHNR, CDR2 FQNEAQ (reference sequence). There are 16 residues in the CDR3. CDR3 protein: CASSGSGIGSYNEQFF. Written as DNA, the CDR3 is TGTGCCAGCAGCGGTAGCGGGATTGGGTCCTACAATGAGCAGTTCTTC.

As concerns this clone: Other DNA sequences of this sample code for an identical CDR3. V usage is TRBV27 and J usage is TRBJ2-7, with no clear D. Germline lookup yields CDR1 MNHEY and CDR2 SMNVEV (reference sequence). With 8 bases removed from V and 2 bases from J, the gap between germline ends came to 13 bases. The CDR3 consists of 13 residues. The CDR3 protein is CASSRGGAYEQYF. CDR3 sequence (DNA): TGTGCCAGCTCACGTGGCGGAGCCTACGAGCAGTACTTC.

V gene TRBV7-9 combines with J gene TRBJ2-1; 8 bases match TRBD2. Germline V gene data show CDR1 as SEHNR and CDR2 as FQNEAQ (reference sequence). V lost 3 bases to trimming and J lost 5 bases; unmatched junction nucleotides: 6. The CDR3 runs 15 residues. CDR3 amino acids: CASSFRTSSDNEQFF. The CDR3 nucleotides read TGTGCCAGCAGCTTTAGGACTAGCTCAGACAATGAGCAGTTCTTC.

The chain carries TRBV30 and TRBJ2-5; TRBD1 might be the D (6 bases). Germline loops: CDR1 GTSNPN, CDR2 SVGIG (reference sequence). This CDR3 has 12 residues. Trimming cost V 2 bases and J 4 bases, with 8 bases left between them. The CDR3 loop reads CAWSWGPETQYF. Written as DNA, the CDR3 is TGTGCCTGGAGTTGGGGGCCAGAGACCCAGTACTTC.

The genes are TRBV27 and TRBJ2-7; 7 nucleotides match TRBD1. CDR3 length equals 14 residues. The germline CDR1 and CDR2 sequences are MNHEY and SMNVEV (reference sequence). Trimming removed 0 bases from V and 3 bases from J; junction bases left unmatched: 2. The chain's CDR3 is CASSLSRDSYEQYF. The CDR3 DNA follows: TGTGCCAGCAGTTTATCAAGGGACAGCTACGAGCAGTACTTC.

The genes are TRBV9 and TRBJ2-5, with TRBD2 matching 8 bases. J was trimmed by 5 bases and V by 3 bases; bases with no gene match: 15. The CDR3 sequence is 17 residues long. Germline V lookup: CDR1 SGDLS, CDR2 YYNGEE. The CDR3 coding sequence is TGTGCCAGCAGCGGAGGGTCGGGGGGGAACCCCGGGGAGACCCAGTACTTC. Amino acid sequence: CASSGGSGGNPGETQYF.

The J gene is TRBJ1-2, the V gene TRBV27; 10 bases are shared with TRBD1. CDR3 length: 15 amino acids. V was pared by 5 bases and J by 4 bases, with 7 bases of the junction left unmatched. Looked up from germline, CDR1 is MNHEY and CDR2 is SMNVEV (reference sequence). CDR3 sequence reads: CASSPQGDRGYGYTF. The CDR3 DNA reads TGTGCCAGCAGTCCACAAGGGGACAGGGGCTATGGCTACACCTTC.

J is TRBJ2-2 and V is TRBV9; 8 bases fit TRBD1. The length of the CDR3 is 16 residues. J gave up 2 bases and V 3 bases, and 6 bases lay outside the gene matches. CDR1 and CDR2 from the germline V gene are SGDLS and YYNGEE. Written as DNA, the CDR3 is TGTGCCAGCAGCGACTACAGGGGGGTTAACACCGGGGAGCTGTTTTTT. Protein product: CASSDYRGVNTGELFF.

V is TRBV5-4 and J is TRBJ2-7; 7 bases fit TRBD1. CDR1 and CDR2 (germline): SGHNT, YYREEE (reference sequence). J gave up 2 bases and V 4 bases, and 6 bases lay outside the gene matches. The length of the CDR3 is 14 residues. The CDR3 DNA sequence: TGTGCCAGCAGCGAAACCGGGACAGCCTACGAGCAGTACTTC. Its translation: CASSETGTAYEQYF.

The CDR3 nucleotides are TGTGCCAGCAGCTTACCACGGGGTTCGTTGGACACTGAAGCTTTCTTT. This encodes CASSLPRGSLDTEAFF. The V and J genes are TRBV7-3 and TRBJ1-1; D gene ambiguous. Trimming pared 2 bases from V and 3 bases from J, leaving 16 bases between. The CDR3 contains 16 residues. CDR1 is SGHTA and CDR2 is FQGTGA in the germline V gene. The full variable domain, rest sourced from reference TRBV7-3 and TRBJ1-1, is GAGVSQTPSNKVTEKGKYVELRCDPISGHTALYWYRQSLGQGPEFLIYFQGTGAADDSGLPNDRFFAVRPEGSVSTLKIQRTERGDSAVYLCASSLPRGSLDTEAFFGQGTRLTVV.

J is TRBJ2-7 and V is TRBV7-6; 8 bases agree with TRBD2. CDR1 SGHVS and CDR2 FNYEAQ come from the germline V gene. Germline trimming cut 1 base from V and 2 bases from J; bases unmatched to any gene: 7. The CDR3 loop spans 16 amino acids. CDR3 nucleotide sequence: TGTGCCAGCAGCTTAGAGGCTAGCGGGCTCCCCTACGAGCAGTACTTC. Amino acid sequence: CASSLEASGLPYEQYF. Full variable domain (remainder filled in from reference TRBV7-6 and TRBJ2-7): GAGVSQSPRYKVTKRGQDVALRCDPISGHVSLYWYRQALGQGPEFLTYFNYEAQQDKSGLPNDRFSAERPEGSISTLTIQRTEQRDSAMYRCASSLEASGLPYEQYFGPGTRLTVT.

The chain links TRBV10-3 to TRBJ1-3; D gene uncertain. CDR1 and CDR2 from the germline V gene are ENHRY and SYGVKD. This CDR3 spans 11 amino acids. Deletions cut 11 bases from V and 13 bases from J, with 18 bases between. The CDR3 nucleotides are TGTGCCTCCGAGGGAGGGAGCGGGATATATTTT. It encodes CASEGGSGIYF.

This sequence joins TRBV30 and TRBJ1-3; D is unresolved. Trimming took 3 bases from V and 1 from J, leaving 13 bases between them. This CDR3 is built from 15 residues. Germline lookup yields CDR1 GTSNPN and CDR2 SVGIG (reference sequence). In DNA form, the CDR3 reads TGTGCCTGGAGGTCCCGGTTAGGATCTGGAAACACCATATATTTT. It yields the protein CAWRSRLGSGNTIYF.

The V call is TRBV5-4, the J call TRBJ2-3, with 7 bases that match TRBD1. With V trimmed by 4 bases and J by 3 bases, 11 bases remained unmatched. In germline, CDR1 is SGHNT, CDR2 YYREEE (reference sequence). The CDR3 has 16 residues. The CDR3 sequence: CASSHPGQTLTDTQYF. In DNA form, the CDR3 reads TGTGCCAGCAGCCACCCGGGACAGACCCTTACAGATACGCAGTATTTT.